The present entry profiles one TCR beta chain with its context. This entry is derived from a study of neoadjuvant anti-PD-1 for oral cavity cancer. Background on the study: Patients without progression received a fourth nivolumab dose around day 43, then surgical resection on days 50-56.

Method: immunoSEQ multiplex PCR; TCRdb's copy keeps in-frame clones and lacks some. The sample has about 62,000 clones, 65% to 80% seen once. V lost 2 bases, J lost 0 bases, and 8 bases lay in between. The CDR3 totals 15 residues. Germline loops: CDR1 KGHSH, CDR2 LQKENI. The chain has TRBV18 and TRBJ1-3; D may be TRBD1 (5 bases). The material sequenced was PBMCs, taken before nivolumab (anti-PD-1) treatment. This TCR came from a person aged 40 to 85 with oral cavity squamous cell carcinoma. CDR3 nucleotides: TGTGCCAGCTCACCAAGGACAAGCTCTGGAAACACCATATATTTT. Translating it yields CASSPRTSSGNTIYF.